These 22 T cell receptor beta chains were sequenced from one sample in a study of blood T cell repertoires in COVID-19. TCRdb keeps only in-frame clones here, not all; method: immunoSEQ multiplex PCR. Counted here are around 140,000 clones, more than 75% occurring once; the ten biggest clones make up over 2%. Sequenced: peripheral blood. The receptor source for this set is a man aged 50-59 years with active COVID-19.

The genes are TRBV30 and TRBJ1-4; perhaps TRBD1 as D (6 bases). Trimming cost V 0 bases and J 8 bases, with 10 bases left between them. The CDR3 covers 13 residues. Germline lookup yields CDR1 GTSNPN and CDR2 SVGIG (reference sequence). CDR3 protein: CAWSVGTREKLFF. The CDR3 DNA is TGTGCCTGGAGTGTAGGGACAAGAGAAAAACTGTTTTTT.

This rearrangement joins TRBV7-9 to TRBJ1-2; D possibly corresponds to TRBD1 (5 bases). This CDR3 is 15 amino acids long. V lost 5 bases to trimming and J lost 4 bases, with 17 bases between them. Per the germline V gene, CDR1 is SEHNR and CDR2 is FQNEAQ (reference sequence). Here the CDR3 reads CASSPKWDFRYGYTF. The CDR3 coding sequence is TGTGCCAGCAGCCCAAAATGGGACTTTCGCTATGGCTACACCTTC.

This clone was detected a few times. The chain employs TRBV6-2 or TRBV6-3 and TRBJ1-1, with 8 bases identical to TRBD1. CDR1 and CDR2 from the germline V gene are MNHEY and SVGEGT. This CDR3 has 14 residues. V shed 5 bases and J 7 bases; nucleotides not matched to a gene: 9. CDR3: CASSLPSGTGEAFF. The CDR3 DNA follows: TGTGCCAGCAGTCTGCCTTCCGGGACAGGTGAAGCTTTCTTT.

This rearrangement joins TRBV7-9 to TRBJ2-7; 9 nucleotides agree with TRBD1. Germline CDR1 SEHNR, CDR2 FQNEAQ (reference sequence). The trim removed 8 bases at V and 5 bases at J, leaving 13 bases unmatched. This CDR3 has 15 amino acids. CDR3 protein: CASRRTGGADDEQYF. The CDR3 region has the DNA TGTGCCAGCCGTAGAACAGGGGGCGCGGACGACGAGCAGTACTTC.

V gene TRBV2 combines with J gene TRBJ1-1, with TRBD1 as a possible D gene (6 bases). This CDR3 spans 13 amino acids. CDR1 and CDR2 (germline): SNHLY, FYNNEI. Deletions cut 6 bases from V and 2 bases from J, with 10 bases between. CDR3: CASRDRFNTEAFF. Here the CDR3 DNA reads TGTGCCAGCAGAGACAGGTTCAACACTGAAGCTTTCTTT. The variable domain in full, completed from reference TRBV2 and TRBJ1-1, reads EPEVTQTPSHQVTQMGQEVILRCVPISNHLYFYWYRQILGQKVEFLVSFYNNEISEKSEIFDDQFSVERPDGSNFTLKIRSTKLEDSAMYFCASRDRFNTEAFFGQGTRLTVV.

This sequence joins TRBV7-9 and TRBJ2-7; 8 bases are shared with TRBD1. Germline CDR1 SEHNR, CDR2 FQNEAQ (reference sequence). V shed 0 bases and J 6 bases; nucleotides not matched to a gene: 7. CDR3 length equals 15 residues. CDR3 coding DNA: TGTGCCAGCAGCTTAGCCGGACAGGGAAGGGGCGAGCAGTACTTC. Amino acid sequence: CASSLAGQGRGEQYF.

J is TRBJ1-6 and V is TRBV6-1; a possible D gene is TRBD1 (5 bases). The CDR3 is 14 residues long. Trimming took off 3 bases at V and 9 bases at J, with 12 bases between the two ends. The V gene's germline CDR1 is MNHNS and CDR2 SASEGT. CDR3 region: CASSEAGGRSPLHF. Here the CDR3 DNA reads TGTGCCAGCAGTGAGGCGGGGGGACGTTCACCCCTCCACTTT.

This chain joins TRBV4-3 and TRBJ2-5; TRBD2 agrees at 10 bases. Germline loops: CDR1 LGHNA, CDR2 YSLEER. The CDR3 has 15 amino acids. J was trimmed by 5 bases and V by 5 bases; bases with no gene match: 8. CDR3 DNA: TGCGCCAGCAGCACTAGCGGGGCCACAGGGGAGACCCAGTACTTC. Translation: CASSTSGATGETQYF.

This chain connects TRBV30 to TRBJ1-4; 9 bases map to TRBD1. From germline, CDR1 is GTSNPN and CDR2 SVGIG (reference sequence). This CDR3 comprises 15 residues. The trim removed 5 bases at V and 6 bases at J, leaving 10 bases unmatched. CDR3 protein: CAWDRTGTGHEKLFF. For the CDR3, the DNA is TGTGCCTGGGACCGCACCGGGACAGGGCATGAAAAACTGTTTTTT. Filled out from reference TRBV30 and TRBJ1-4, the complete variable domain reads SQTIHQWPATLVQPVGSPLSLECTVEGTSNPNLYWYRQAAGRGLQLLFYSVGIGQISSEVPQNLSASRPQDRQFILSSKKLLLSDSGFYLCAWDRTGTGHEKLFFGSGTQLSVL.

The chain uses TRBV15 and TRBJ2-5, with 9 bases fitting TRBD1. Germline CDR1 LNHNV, CDR2 YYDKDF (reference sequence). The CDR3 is made up of 16 amino acids. After removal of 5 bases from V and 5 bases from J, the junction contained 12 bases not matched to a gene. This CDR3 reads CATSLSDRGSVETQYF. The DNA of the CDR3 is TGTGCCACCAGCCTTTCGGACAGGGGTTCGGTGGAGACCCAGTACTTC.

The chain links TRBV9 to TRBJ1-1, with D tentatively TRBD1 (5 bases). The CDR3 has 17 residues. Germline V gives CDR1 SGDLS, CDR2 YYNGEE. Deletions cut 3 bases from V and 5 bases from J, with 23 bases between. This CDR3 reads CASSAWGTPGLGTEAFF. CDR3 nucleotides: TGTGCCAGCAGCGCCTGGGGTACCCCAGGGTTAGGGACTGAAGCTTTCTTT.

The chain couples TRBV7-9 to TRBJ1-2, with a tentative D call TRBD1 (6 bases). Germline CDR1 reads SEHNR; CDR2 reads FQNEAQ (reference sequence). Trimming took 3 bases from V and 13 from J, leaving 15 bases between them. The CDR3 runs 12 residues. CDR3 sequence reads: CASSFPRTVFTF. The CDR3 nucleotides are TGTGCCAGCAGCTTTCCCAGGACAGTTTTCACCTTC.

This clone was recorded only once. The chain is built from TRBV10-3 and TRBJ1-2; 8 bases line up with TRBD1. The CDR3 sequence is 13 residues long. The germline V gene encodes CDR1 ENHRY and CDR2 SYGVKD. The V and J ends lost 9 bases and 4 bases, in that order; junction bases with no gene match: 7. The CDR3 bases are TGTGCCATACAGGACAGGGCAGGCTATGGCTACACCTTC. Its translation is CAIQDRAGYGYTF.

Comment on this clone: The junction differs from germline at one of its ends, possibly a read error. The chain couples TRBV29-1 to TRBJ2-3; TRBD2 might be the D (6 bases). The CDR3 runs to 14 residues. The germline V gene encodes CDR1 SQVTM and CDR2 ANQGSEA. The CDR3 here is CSVEGRGGTDTQYF. The CDR3 nucleotides are TGCAGCGTAGAAGGGCGCGGGGGCACAGATACGCAGTATTTT.

The V call is TRBV10-3, the J call TRBJ2-1; a weak D match, TRBD2 (5 bases). CDR3 length: 13 amino acids. Germline V gene lookup returns CDR1 ENHRY and CDR2 SYGVKD. V was pared by 3 bases and J by 8 bases, with 11 bases between. The CDR3 sequence: CAISDGVWDEQFF. The DNA for the CDR3 is TGTGCCATCAGTGACGGGGTGTGGGATGAGCAGTTCTTC.

The chain employs TRBV11-2 and TRBJ1-2; TRBD1 aligns across 10 bases. From germline, CDR1 is SGHAT and CDR2 FQNNGV. Germline trimming cut 0 bases from V and 8 bases from J; bases unmatched to any gene: 15. CDR3 length: 18 residues. The CDR3 DNA follows: TGTGCCAGCAGCTTAGATGTGACAGGGGGCGCCCACTCGACGGGCTACACCTTC. Translating it yields CASSLDVTGGAHSTGYTF.

The J gene is TRBJ1-5, the V gene TRBV4-1; D is perhaps TRBD1 (6 bases). Trimming took 1 base from V and 2 from J, leaving 9 bases between them. The length of the CDR3 is 15 residues. The germline V gene has CDR1 MGHRA and CDR2 YSYEKL. In nucleotides, the CDR3 is TGCGCCAGCAGCCAAGTAGGGGGTCGCAATCAGCCCCAGCATTTT. Its translation is CASSQVGGRNQPQHF.

This clone is a singleton in its sample. The CDR3, as DNA: TGTGCCAGTAGCTTACCGGTCCATAATTCACCCCTCCACTTT. Amino acids: CASSLPVHNSPLHF. The genes are TRBV19 and TRBJ1-6; D gene unclear. The CDR3 is made up of 14 amino acids. Germline V CDR1 and CDR2: LNHDA, SQIVND (reference sequence). With 6 bases removed from V and 5 bases from J, the gap between germline ends came to 11 bases.

This clone showed up just once. The chain carries TRBV3-1 (or the pseudogene TRBV3-2) and TRBJ1-1, with 7 bases fitting TRBD1. CDR3 length equals 13 residues. V shed 6 bases, J shed 5 bases, and the junction held 6 bases outside the gene matches. Germline V gene data show CDR1 as LGHDT and CDR2 as YNNKEL (reference sequence). The CDR3 here is CASRPQGVTEAFF. The CDR3, as DNA: TGTGCCAGCAGGCCCCAGGGGGTGACTGAAGCTTTCTTT.

The V call is TRBV4-2, the J call TRBJ2-7, with 7 bases matching TRBD2. CDR1 LGHNA and CDR2 YNFKEQ come from the germline V gene. CDR3 size: 15 residues. V gave up 3 bases and J gave up 2 bases; unmatched junction bases: 7. The CDR3 loop is CASSQGGGAPYEQYF. CDR3 nucleotide sequence: TGTGCCAGCAGCCAGGGGGGGGGAGCCCCCTACGAGCAGTACTTC.

About this clone itself: A junction end diverges from the germline sequence, so it may reflect a read error. The DNA of the CDR3 is TGTGCCAGCAGCCCGCACGAGGACGTGGGGGGGGTCTTC. It is translated as CASSPHEDVGGVF. This rearrangement joins TRBV9 to TRBJ2-1; the match to TRBD2 covers 7 bases. Germline loops: CDR1 SGDLS, CDR2 YYNGEE. The CDR3 contains 13 residues.

Only a few counts were recorded for this clone. This rearrangement joins TRBV5-4 to TRBJ1-2; TRBD1 matches 7 bases. Germline lookup yields CDR1 SGHNT and CDR2 YYREEE (reference sequence). There are 13 residues in the CDR3. V was pared by 4 bases and J by 2 bases, with 2 bases of the junction left unmatched. The CDR3 DNA reads as TGTGCCAGCAGCCTACAGGGGAACTATGGCTACACCTTC. It specifies CASSLQGNYGYTF.